The source of this T cell receptor (beta chain) is a study of post-analysis software for immune sequencing data. Overall study context: Clinical courses comprised relapsing-remitting, secondary progressive and progressive-relapsing multiple sclerosis.

cDNA libraries for TCR beta contained unique molecular identifiers. Starting from approximately 1 to 10 million T cells, the study yielded 500,000 or so cDNA molecules. MiXCR was run by TCRdb on the PCR reads, yielding one entry per CDR3 protein. Of about 820,000 distinct CDR3 sequences listed, roughly half are singletons. Of note for this clonotype: Its antigen remains unidentified.

Study-level points and caveats: Multiple sclerosis patients showed significantly lower normalized Chao1 diversity than controls did. Those samples that were prepared in the same batch co-clustered strongly by F measure. In patients, roughly 5 TRBV segments were more frequent than in controls, with TRBV5-6, TRBV5-1 and TRBV20-1 among them.

The CDR3 length is 17 residues. The J segment lost 6 bases and the V segment lost 5 bases, leaving 10 bases of the junction unmatched. The germline V gene encodes CDR1 SGHAT and CDR2 FQNNGV. The rearrangement links TRBV11-2 to TRBJ2-7; 16 bases match TRBD2. The sequence derives from a girl between 5 and 17 years old with multiple sclerosis. Material: blood. The CDR3 nucleotides are TGTGCCAGCAGCCTAGCGGGGACTAGCGGGAGGGCCAGCGAGCAGTACTTC. It encodes CASSLAGTSGRASEQYF.